The next 32 T cell receptor beta chains were all read from a single sample in a study of T-cell reconstitution after alpha-beta-depleted transplantation in children. TCRbeta library construction was performed incorporating unique molecular identifiers. TCRdb independently ran MiXCR on the PCR reads; one entry per CDR3 protein. The repertoire includes 440,000 or so distinct CDR3 sequences, roughly 10% of them detected once, and about 5% sits in the top ten. This material consisted of PBMCs from the stem cell graft donor, taken from the stem cell graft. All receptors derive from a human donor who donated a stem cell graft to a child with acute myeloid leukemia.

This clonotype was seen a few times. The CDR3 loop reads CASSLEGTGMYEQYV. Here the CDR3 DNA reads TGTGCCAGCAGCTTGGAAGGGACAGGGATGTACGAGCAGTACGTC. This chain uses TRBV5-5 with TRBJ2-7, with 9 bases aligning to TRBD1. Losses at the gene ends were 0 bases for V and 4 bases for J; bases not matched to a gene: 5. In germline, CDR1 is SGHKS, CDR2 YYEKEE (reference sequence). The CDR3 covers 15 residues.

The chain carries TRBV5-1 and TRBJ2-2, with D tentatively TRBD2 (6 bases). Per the germline V gene, CDR1 is SGHRS and CDR2 is YFSETQ. The CDR3 consists of 15 residues. The V end was cut by 4 bases, the J end by 2 bases, with 12 bases between. CDR3 region: CASSAGGGNTGELFF. The CDR3 DNA reads as TGCGCCAGCAGCGCCGGGGGTGGTAACACCGGGGAGCTGTTTTTT.

Many counts were recorded for this clonotype. The J gene is TRBJ2-3, the V gene TRBV3-1, with D possibly TRBD1 on 6 matching bases. V lost 2 bases, J lost 2 bases, and 14 bases lay in between. CDR3 length equals 16 residues. CDR1 and CDR2 (germline): LGHDT, YNNKEL (reference sequence). The CDR3 loop reads CASSQPTGTYTDTQYF. The CDR3 DNA reads as TGTGCCAGCAGCCAACCTACAGGGACCTACACAGATACGCAGTATTTT.

This clonotype was seen a handful of times. The CDR3 here is CSARGLRRTDTQYF. DNA of the CDR3: TGCAGTGCTAGAGGACTACGCCGCACAGATACGCAGTATTTT. This rearrangement joins TRBV20-1 to TRBJ2-3; a weak D match, TRBD2 (5 bases). Germline V lookup: CDR1 DFQATT, CDR2 SNEGSKA (reference sequence). The V gene lost 1 base and the J gene lost 1 base, with 9 bases spanning the gap. The CDR3 extends over 14 amino acids.

This clonotype was observed at least ten times. The genes are TRBV7-2 and TRBJ2-2, with 9 bases matching TRBD2. Trimming took 3 bases from V and 6 from J; bases not matched to a gene: 11. The CDR3 covers 17 residues. Germline V gene lookup returns CDR1 SGHTA and CDR2 FQGNSA. The CDR3 sequence is CASSFSLVAGVAGELFF. The CDR3 bases are TGTGCCAGCAGCTTCTCTCTAGTAGCGGGAGTGGCCGGGGAGCTGTTTTTT.

This clonotype was counted a few times. The rearrangement joins TRBV20-1 to TRBJ2-1, with 13 bases identical to TRBD2. The germline V gene has CDR1 DFQATT and CDR2 SNEGSKA (reference sequence). The CDR3 has 14 amino acids. J lost 8 bases, V lost 6 bases, and 7 bases had no gene match. The CDR3 sequence is CSARTSGRSDEQFF. CDR3 nucleotides: TGCAGTGCCCGGACTAGCGGGAGATCGGATGAGCAGTTCTTC.

This clonotype showed up many times. V and J are TRBV5-5 and TRBJ2-5; D perhaps matches TRBD2 (5 bases). V dropped 1 base and J dropped 5 bases, with 15 bases sitting between them. The germline V gene has CDR1 SGHKS and CDR2 YYEKEE (reference sequence). The CDR3 is 15 residues long. The CDR3 DNA reads TGTGCCAGCAGCTTGTCTCGTGTAAGGAGGGAGACCCAGTACTTC. Translation gives CASSLSRVRRETQYF.

This clonotype appeared a few times. V gene TRBV5-1 combines with J gene TRBJ2-3; 7 bases match TRBD2. The CDR3 totals 17 residues. V shed 1 base and J 1 base; nucleotides not matched to a gene: 9. Germline values: CDR1 SGHRS, CDR2 YFSETQ. The CDR3 bases are TGCGCCAGCAGCTTGTTTCCGCGTGGGGGGGGCACAGATACGCAGTATTTT. This encodes CASSLFPRGGGTDTQYF.

This clonotype was seen repeatedly, ten times or more. The chain joins TRBV12-3 or TRBV12-4 to TRBJ1-2; 10 bases agree with TRBD1. The trim removed 6 bases at V and 7 bases at J, leaving 2 bases unmatched. The CDR3 runs to 12 residues. The CDR3 spells CASSRDRGGYTF. The CDR3 nucleotides are TGTGCCAGCAGCCGGGACAGGGGTGGCTACACCTTC.

The J gene is TRBJ1-2, the V gene TRBV27; 9 nucleotides line up with TRBD1. The CDR3 loop spans 13 amino acids. Trimming took 5 bases from V and 8 from J; bases not matched to a gene: 6. Germline CDR1 reads MNHEY; CDR2 reads SMNVEV (reference sequence). The CDR3 loop is CASSLHRGQGYTF. The CDR3 bases are TGTGCCAGCAGTCTCCACAGGGGGCAAGGCTACACCTTC.

This clonotype was counted a few times. The rearrangement joins TRBV25-1 to TRBJ1-4; D uncertain. Germline V lookup: CDR1 MGHDK, CDR2 SYGVNS. V gave up 2 bases and J gave up 5 bases, with 9 bases separating them. The CDR3 spans 14 residues. The CDR3 nucleotides read TGTGCCAGCAGTGAAGAGTCAGTGAATGAAAAACTGTTTTTT. Protein sequence: CASSEESVNEKLFF.

This chain uses TRBV30 with TRBJ1-2, with D tentatively TRBD1 (5 bases). V gave up 5 bases and J gave up 7 bases, with 29 bases separating them. The CDR3 runs to 17 residues. Germline lookup yields CDR1 GTSNPN and CDR2 SVGIG (reference sequence). Written as DNA, the CDR3 is TGTGCCTGGGCCTCCCTTGGGGCAAATGACGGGAGGAGTGGCTACACCTTC. As protein: CAWASLGANDGRSGYTF.

The chain uses TRBV4-3 and TRBJ1-4; D unclear. The CDR3 runs to 15 residues. Trimming pared 3 bases from V and 6 bases from J, leaving 14 bases between. Per germline, CDR1 LGHNA and CDR2 YSLEER. The CDR3 bases are TGCGCCAGCAGCCACCCCGGGTTTCATGATGAAAAACTGTTTTTT. Protein: CASSHPGFHDEKLFF.

The chain couples TRBV29-1 to TRBJ2-3; D uncertain. CDR1 is SQVTM, CDR2 ANQGSEA, per germline. The length of the CDR3 is 11 residues. Deletions cut 3 bases from V and 4 bases from J, with 5 bases between. The CDR3 coding sequence is TGCAGCGTTGACATATCAGATACGCAGTATTTT. Its translation is CSVDISDTQYF.

The V gene is TRBV13, the J gene TRBJ1-5; the D gene is possibly TRBD1 (5 bases). Germline lookup yields CDR1 PRHDT and CDR2 FYEKMQ (reference sequence). The CDR3 is made up of 17 amino acids. Between the trimmed V and J ends, which lost 0 bases and 0 bases, there was a span of 12 bases. CDR3 residues: CASSLGDIRYSNQPQHF. The CDR3 coding sequence is TGTGCCAGCAGCTTAGGGGACATCAGATATAGCAATCAGCCCCAGCATTTT.

At least ten counts were recorded for this clonotype. The chain has TRBV5-1 and TRBJ1-1, with 8 bases lining up with TRBD1. V trimming: 6 bases; J trimming: 4 bases; junction bases outside the gene matches: 8. The CDR3 is 14 residues long. Germline-derived CDR1 and CDR2 are SGHRS and YFSETQ. CDR3 sequence reads: CASTLGQGGTEAFF. The CDR3 region has the DNA TGCGCCAGCACCTTAGGACAGGGCGGCACTGAAGCTTTCTTT.

This clonotype was detected only a few times. The chain recombines TRBV6-2 or TRBV6-3 with TRBJ2-1; 8 bases match TRBD2. Per germline, CDR1 MNHEY and CDR2 SVGEGT. V trimming: 7 bases; J trimming: 6 bases; junction bases outside the gene matches: 5. This CDR3 comprises 13 residues. The CDR3 nucleotides read TGTGCCAGCAAGGTAGCGGGATCCAATGAGCAGTTCTTC. It is translated as CASKVAGSNEQFF.

A few counts support this clonotype. V gene TRBV20-1 combines with J gene TRBJ1-3, with a weak D call TRBD1 (5 bases). Germline V lookup: CDR1 DFQATT, CDR2 SNEGSKA (reference sequence). The CDR3 extends over 15 amino acids. V was cut by 0 bases and J by 7 bases, with 16 bases left in between. The chain's CDR3 is CSARDARQGLNTIYF. For the CDR3, the DNA is TGCAGTGCTAGAGACGCGCGGCAGGGCTTGAACACCATATATTTT.

The chain recombines TRBV20-1 with TRBJ2-3; 12 bases line up with TRBD2. This CDR3 has 14 amino acids. J was trimmed by 4 bases and V by 7 bases; bases with no gene match: 6. Looked up from germline, CDR1 is DFQATT and CDR2 is SNEGSKA (reference sequence). The CDR3 region is CSGPGTSGPDTQYF. The CDR3, as DNA: TGCAGTGGACCCGGGACTAGCGGGCCAGATACGCAGTATTTT.

J is TRBJ2-3 and V is TRBV12-3 or TRBV12-4; TRBD2 aligns across 10 bases. CDR3 length: 17 amino acids. Germline trimming cut 2 bases from V and 4 bases from J; bases unmatched to any gene: 9. CDR3 sequence (DNA): TGTGCCAGCAGTTTATGGGTGTCTAGCGGGGGCCCAGATACGCAGTATTTT. Its translation is CASSLWVSSGGPDTQYF.

This clonotype occurred a few times. The rearrangement uses TRBV14 and TRBJ2-1, with a tentative D call TRBD1 (6 bases). Germline V lookup: CDR1 SGHDN, CDR2 FVKESK. Trimming took off 0 bases at V and 7 bases at J, with 16 bases between the two ends. This CDR3 is 16 amino acids long. This CDR3 reads CASSQDHDRSSNEQFF. CDR3 bases: TGTGCCAGCAGCCAAGATCATGACAGGTCATCGAATGAGCAGTTCTTC. Complete variable domain (other parts from reference TRBV14 and TRBJ2-1): EAGVTQFPSHSVIEKGQTVTLRCDPISGHDNLYWYRRVMGKEIKFLLHFVKESKQDESGMPNNRFLAERTGGTYSTLKVQPAELEDSGVYFCASSQDHDRSSNEQFFGPGTRLTVL.

The chain joins TRBV3-1 to TRBJ2-3, with D possibly matching TRBD1 (6 bases). The CDR3 has 14 residues. V was trimmed by 4 bases and J by 0 bases, leaving 8 bases between them. Germline V CDR1 and CDR2: LGHDT, YNNKEL (reference sequence). As DNA, the CDR3 is TGTGCCAGCAGCCGGACAGTTAGCACAGATACGCAGTATTTT. This translates into CASSRTVSTDTQYF.

This clonotype appeared a few times. J is TRBJ2-5 and V is TRBV20-1; D possibly uses TRBD1 or TRBD2 (5 bases each). There are 16 residues in the CDR3. The germline V gene has CDR1 DFQATT and CDR2 SNEGSKA (reference sequence). V lost 3 bases to trimming and J lost 0 bases, with 17 bases between them. The CDR3 sequence is CSASYDWDRYQETQYF. As DNA, the CDR3 is TGCAGTGCTAGTTACGATTGGGACCGCTACCAAGAGACCCAGTACTTC.

The chain carries TRBV6-2 or TRBV6-3 and TRBJ2-3; 12 bases are a match to TRBD2. Germline V gives CDR1 MNHEY, CDR2 SVGEGT. The junction had 3 bases not matched to a gene; V was cut back by 6 bases and J by 8 bases. The CDR3 is 13 amino acids. The CDR3 sequence is CASSSSGGGTQYF. DNA of the CDR3: TGTGCCAGCAGCTCTAGCGGGGGGGGTACGCAGTATTTT.

This clonotype was detected a few times. The genes are TRBV12-3 or TRBV12-4 and TRBJ1-3; a weak D match, TRBD1 (6 bases). This CDR3 contains 15 residues. Deletions cut 6 bases from V and 1 base from J, with 13 bases between. CDR3 protein: CASSPTGMSGNTIYF. CDR3 DNA sequence: TGTGCCAGCAGCCCTACAGGGATGTCTGGAAACACCATATATTTT.

This clonotype was detected many times. The V and J genes are TRBV24-1 and TRBJ2-1; a possible D gene is TRBD1 (6 bases). The V end was cut by 7 bases, the J end by 7 bases, with 7 bases between. The CDR3 sequence is 11 residues long. In germline, CDR1 is KGHDR, CDR2 SFDVKD. CDR3 amino acids: CATRQGNEQFF. CDR3 DNA sequence: TGTGCCACCAGACAGGGAAATGAGCAGTTCTTC.

This clonotype was counted a few times. J is TRBJ2-1 and V is TRBV14; 13 bases match TRBD2. Trimming removed 4 bases from V and 8 bases from J; junction bases left unmatched: 2. The CDR3 contains 14 residues. The germline V gene encodes CDR1 SGHDN and CDR2 FVKESK. The DNA for the CDR3 is TGTGCCAGCAGCCGGGGACTAGCGGGGTATGAGCAGTTCTTC. Amino acids: CASSRGLAGYEQFF.

The chain links TRBV5-6 to TRBJ2-3; possibly TRBD1 or TRBD2 for D (7 bases each). Trimming removed 4 bases from V and 5 bases from J, with 17 bases in between. This CDR3 has 15 amino acids. Germline CDR1 is SGHDT and CDR2 is YYEEEE. The CDR3 sequence: CASSRNPGGGDTQYF. CDR3 in DNA: TGTGCCAGCAGCCGGAACCCAGGGGGGGGAGATACGCAGTATTTT.

This clonotype occurred many times. The chain uses TRBV5-1 and TRBJ1-4; possibly TRBD1 for D (5 bases). Trimming pared 5 bases from V and 8 bases from J, leaving 19 bases between. Germline CDR1 SGHRS, CDR2 YFSETQ. This CDR3 contains 15 residues. CDR3 sequence (DNA): TGCGCCAGCAGGGAAGGCTGGGGCGCAGGGGAAAAACTGTTTTTT. It encodes CASREGWGAGEKLFF.

This clonotype appeared a few times. V is TRBV4-3 and J is TRBJ1-2; the D is unclear. This CDR3 region has 13 residues. Trimming cost V 2 bases and J 8 bases, with 12 bases left between them. Germline V gene sequence: CDR1 LGHNA, CDR2 YSLEER. The CDR3 spells CASSQLLEHGYTF. DNA for the CDR3: TGCGCCAGCAGCCAACTGCTGGAGCACGGCTACACCTTC.

The sample holds a few counts of this clonotype. The J gene is TRBJ2-6, the V gene TRBV11-1; TRBD1 aligns across 8 bases. The CDR3 extends over 18 amino acids. Germline-derived CDR1 and CDR2 are SGHAT and FQDESV (reference sequence). The V gene end was trimmed by 5 bases and the J gene end by 4 bases; junction bases not matched to a gene: 13. The DNA of the CDR3 is TGTGCCAGCAGCCTAAACAGGGGGTTTGGGGCCGGGGCCAACGTCCTGACTTTC. Its translation: CASSLNRGFGAGANVLTF.

There are many counts of this clonotype. V and J are TRBV29-1 and TRBJ2-1; D not certain. Trimming cost V 2 bases and J 2 bases, with 4 bases left between them. The CDR3 extends over 12 amino acids. The germline V gene encodes CDR1 SQVTM and CDR2 ANQGSEA. CDR3 in amino acids: CSVEWPYNEQFF. Written as DNA, the CDR3 is TGCAGCGTTGAATGGCCCTACAATGAGCAGTTCTTC.